A single sample is the source of the 9 T cell receptor beta chains below, sequenced in a study of T cell clonality in common variable immunodeficiency. Sequenced by immunoSEQ multiplex PCR; TCRdb stores in-frame clones only, minus some. This sample has around 50,000 clones, each found more than once. The sample consisted of peripheral blood mononuclear cells. The receptors derive from a person between 18 and 75 years old in good health.

This clone was counted many times. The read halts 3 residues ahead of the CDR3 end, with the missing end drawn from the germline J gene. The chain is built from TRBV20-1 and TRBJ2-3; 13 positions agree with TRBD2. The CDR3 totals 16 residues. Trimming cost V 0 bases and J 4 bases; bases outside gene matches: 4. The V gene's germline CDR1 is DFQATT and CDR2 SNEGSKA (reference sequence). Partial CDR3 DNA: TGCAGTGCTAGAGACGGACTAGCGGGAGAATCAGATACG. Protein product: CSARDGLAGESDT. The full CDR3 protein is CSARDGLAGESDTQYF.

The sample holds many counts of this clone. CDR3 DNA, as far as it was read: TGTGCCATCAACGTGGGCATTTCTGCGGGAGGTGCCGGGGAG. Encoded protein: CAINVGISAGGAGE. The whole CDR3 sequence reads CAINVGISAGGAGELFF. The chain joins TRBV10-3 to TRBJ2-2, with 8 bases that match TRBD2. The read gets to within 3 residues of the CDR3 end, and the germline J gene fills in the rest. Trimming cost V 7 bases and J 6 bases; bases outside gene matches: 16. CDR1 and CDR2 from the germline V gene are ENHRY and SYGVKD. The length of the CDR3 is 17 residues.

As concerns this clone: The CDR3 is cut off 3 residues early in the read; its end comes from the germline J gene. The chain has TRBV7-6 and TRBJ1-3, with a possible D match to TRBD1 (6 bases). This CDR3 is built from 16 residues. Germline CDR1 and CDR2: SGHVS and FNYEAQ. The V end lost 5 bases, the J end lost 4 bases, and 18 bases lay between the germline ends. CDR3 sequence: CASSPKPGALGNTIYF. CDR3 bases read: TGTGCCAGCAGCCCTAAGCCAGGGGCGTTAGGAAACACC.

Ten or more counts support this clone. Read coverage stops 3 residues before the CDR3 terminus; the germline J gene supplies the remainder. The V call is TRBV12-5, the J call TRBJ2-5; 11 bases fit TRBD2. J lost 5 bases, V lost 6 bases, and 11 bases had no gene match. The germline CDR1 and CDR2 sequences are LGHNT and FRNRAP. This CDR3 is 16 amino acids long. The DNA read from the CDR3 is TGTGCTAGTGGCCCACCTAGCGGGAGGTTTAGGGAGACC. This translates into CASGPPSGRFRET. In full, the CDR3 is CASGPPSGRFRETQYF.

This clone was observed a few times. The read halts 3 residues ahead of the CDR3 end, with the missing end drawn from the germline J gene. The chain joins TRBV30 to TRBJ1-2; D is uncertain. This CDR3 contains 15 residues. Germline CDR1 and CDR2: GTSNPN and SVGIG (reference sequence). CDR3 sequence reads: CAWSWTSGIGNDYTF. The CDR3 bases that were read are TGTGCCTGGAGTTGGACTAGCGGGATCGGCAATGAC. The complete variable domain, with remaining parts taken from reference TRBV30 and TRBJ1-2, reads SQTIHQWPATLVQPVGSPLSLECTVEGTSNPNLYWYRQAAGRGLQLLFYSVGIGQISSEVPQNLSASRPQDRQFILSSKKLLLSDSGFYLCAWSWTSGIGNDYTFGSGTRLTVV.

Many counts were recorded for this clone. The read ends 3 residues early relative to the CDR3; the germline J gene fills the gap. The chain recombines TRBV7-9 with TRBJ2-1; no clear D gene. Trimming removed 3 bases from V and 0 bases from J, with 9 bases in between. This CDR3 comprises 15 residues. CDR1 and CDR2 from the germline V gene are SEHNR and FQNEAQ (reference sequence). CDR3 DNA (partial): TGTGCCAGCAGCTTTAGACAAAGCTCCTACAATGAG. It specifies CASSFRQSSYNE. Given in full, the CDR3 is CASSFRQSSYNEQFF.

Ten or more counts support this clone. From the germline J gene comes the end of the CDR3, since the read stops 3 residues before it. The J gene is TRBJ2-3, the V gene TRBV6-2 or TRBV6-3; possible D gene TRBD1, 5 bases. Between the trimmed V and J ends, which lost 6 bases and 3 bases, there was a span of 13 bases. The germline V gene encodes CDR1 MNHEY and CDR2 SVGEGT. This CDR3 has 14 amino acids. CDR3 sequence reads: CASRLTGGTDTQYF. CDR3 bases read: TGTGCCAGCAGATTAACAGGCGGAACAGATACG.

This clone was seen at least ten times. The sequence runs out 3 residues before the end of the CDR3; the remainder is reconstructed from the germline J gene. The chain employs TRBV4-1 and TRBJ2-3; 10 bases are a match to TRBD2. J gave up 3 bases and V 2 bases, and 2 bases lay outside the gene matches. This CDR3 has 15 residues. From germline, CDR1 is MGHRA and CDR2 YSYEKL. Partial CDR3 DNA: TGCGCCAGCAGCCAAAGAGCGGGGGGGACAGATACG. Encoded protein: CASSQRAGGTDT. The entire CDR3 sequence reads CASSQRAGGTDTQYF.

Many counts were recorded for this clone. The sequenced fragment ends 3 residues before the CDR3 boundary, so the rest is inferred from the germline J gene. The chain carries TRBV7-9 and TRBJ2-7; 8 bases match TRBD2. The CDR3 spans 14 residues. J gave up 3 bases and V 5 bases, and 6 bases lay outside the gene matches. In germline, CDR1 is SEHNR, CDR2 FQNEAQ (reference sequence). The chain's CDR3 is CASSTGTSFYEQYF. The covered CDR3 bases are TGTGCCAGCAGCACCGGGACTAGTTTCTACGAG.